These 27 T cell receptor beta chains came from one sample sequenced in a study of cytomegalovirus exposure and HLA in healthy donors. Primers included in the PCR were 60 Vbeta and 13 Jbeta primers. Repertoires were generated with immunoSEQ multiplex PCR, while TCRdb's copy carries only in-frame clones and drops some. The sample shows fewer than 250,000 clones, roughly four fifths of them seen only once. Material: PBMCs. The source of these receptors is a woman aged 25 to 39 in good health and CMV-seropositive.

The chain recombines TRBV19 with TRBJ2-7; 7 bases agree with TRBD2. Germline V gene lookup returns CDR1 LNHDA and CDR2 SQIVND (reference sequence). The CDR3 extends over 18 amino acids. Unmatched junction bases numbered 20, after V lost 3 bases and J lost 6 bases. The CDR3 region has the DNA TGTGCCAGTAGTATCTCTCAATCGCGGGCGGGAGTCGAAGCCGAGCAGTACTTC. Translated, it gives CASSISQSRAGVEAEQYF.

J is TRBJ1-6 and V is TRBV5-6; the D gene is possibly TRBD1 (5 bases). The CDR3 is 15 residues long. V lost 4 bases and J 1 base, leaving 9 bases between the germline ends. CDR1 and CDR2 from the germline V gene are SGHDT and YYEEEE. CDR3 region: CASSPDRSYNSPLHF. CDR3 bases: TGTGCCAGCAGCCCTGACAGATCCTATAATTCACCCCTCCACTTT.

This chain joins TRBV6-5 and TRBJ2-7; 7 nucleotides align to TRBD2. Germline lookup yields CDR1 MNHEY and CDR2 SVGAGI. CDR3 length equals 13 residues. V trimming: 6 bases; J trimming: 0 bases; junction bases outside the gene matches: 2. In nucleotides, the CDR3 is TGTGCCAGCAGGGGGGGGTTCTCCTACGAGCAGTACTTC. Its translation is CASRGGFSYEQYF.

The CDR3: CASSSGTADNQPQHF. DNA of the CDR3: TGCGCCAGCAGCTCCGGGACAGCAGACAATCAGCCCCAGCATTTT. J is TRBJ1-5 and V is TRBV5-1; 7 bases are shared with TRBD1. The CDR3 extends over 15 amino acids. CDR1 and CDR2 (germline): SGHRS, YFSETQ. V was pared by 3 bases and J by 3 bases, with 6 bases of the junction left unmatched.

The rearrangement links TRBV10-1 to TRBJ2-1, with TRBD2 matching over 10 bases. The V gene end was trimmed by 7 bases and the J gene end by 2 bases; junction bases not matched to a gene: 5. This CDR3 comprises 15 residues. Per germline, CDR1 WNHNN and CDR2 SYGVQD (reference sequence). In DNA form, the CDR3 reads TGCGCCAGCATCCGGACTAGCGGAGCCTACAATGAGCAGTTCTTC. Translated: CASIRTSGAYNEQFF.

V gene TRBV19 combines with J gene TRBJ1-1; the match to TRBD1 covers 7 bases. The CDR3 is 13 residues long. V gave up 10 bases and J gave up 5 bases; unmatched junction bases: 10. Germline loops: CDR1 LNHDA, CDR2 SQIVND (reference sequence). The CDR3: CATSRQGQTEAFF. As DNA, the CDR3 is TGTGCCACTTCCCGACAGGGTCAAACTGAAGCTTTCTTT.

The genes are TRBV19 and TRBJ2-1; the match to TRBD2 covers 10 bases. The V gene's germline CDR1 is LNHDA and CDR2 SQIVND (reference sequence). V shed 4 bases, J shed 1 base, and the junction held 10 bases outside the gene matches. The CDR3 consists of 18 residues. CDR3 in amino acids: CASSRGLAGVLSYNEQFF. The CDR3 DNA reads as TGTGCCAGTAGTAGGGGGCTAGCGGGAGTCCTTTCCTACAATGAGCAGTTCTTC.

The V and J genes are TRBV5-1 and TRBJ2-3; D possibly corresponds to TRBD2 (6 bases). V was pared by 3 bases and J by 4 bases, with 9 bases between. The CDR3 totals 13 residues. Germline CDR1 and CDR2: SGHRS and YFSETQ. Here the CDR3 reads CASSWREADTQYF. CDR3 bases: TGCGCCAGCAGCTGGCGGGAAGCAGATACGCAGTATTTT. Based on the CDR3 plus reference TRBV5-1 and TRBJ2-3, the full variable domain is KAGVTQTPRYLIKTRGQQVTLSCSPISGHRSVSWYQQTPGQGLQFLFEYFSETQRNKGNFPGRFSGRQFSNSRSEMNVSTLELGDSALYLCASSWREADTQYFGPGTRLTVL.

The chain links TRBV7-9 to TRBJ1-1; D not resolved. From germline, CDR1 is SEHNR and CDR2 FQNEAQ (reference sequence). Trimming removed 6 bases from V and 4 bases from J, with 15 bases in between. The CDR3 spans 14 residues. Here the CDR3 reads CASSFVSEATEAFF. The CDR3, as DNA: TGTGCCAGCAGTTTCGTATCGGAGGCCACTGAAGCTTTCTTT.

The V and J genes are TRBV6-1 and TRBJ1-1; 8 bases are a match to TRBD1. CDR1 and CDR2 from the germline V gene are MNHNS and SASEGT. The junction had 11 bases not matched to a gene; V was cut back by 6 bases and J by 8 bases. The CDR3 has 14 amino acids. This chain's CDR3 is CASRQRQGPTEAFF. CDR3 coding DNA: TGTGCCAGCAGGCAGAGACAGGGGCCGACAGAAGCTTTCTTT.

V gene TRBV10-1 combines with J gene TRBJ2-7, with D unresolved. Germline V lookup: CDR1 WNHNN, CDR2 SYGVQD (reference sequence). V was clipped by 8 bases and J by 0 bases, with 14 bases between them. CDR3 length equals 14 residues. In DNA form, the CDR3 reads TGCGCCAGCTCCACCGACTTGAGCTCCTACGAGCAGTACTTC. It translates to CASSTDLSSYEQYF.

The chain has TRBV7-9 and TRBJ2-3; the match to TRBD2 covers 7 bases. Germline V gene sequence: CDR1 SEHNR, CDR2 FQNEAQ (reference sequence). V dropped 5 bases and J dropped 0; count of bases not matched to a gene: 8. The CDR3 has 16 residues. The CDR3 DNA follows: TGTGCCAGCAGCATGACTAGCCGGCCTAGCACAGATACGCAGTATTTT. This codes for CASSMTSRPSTDTQYF.

This clone was seen a handful of times. The chain couples TRBV29-1 to TRBJ2-7; TRBD2 agrees at 8 bases. CDR1 is SQVTM and CDR2 is ANQGSEA in the germline V gene. Unmatched junction bases numbered 11, after V lost 6 bases and J lost 1 base. The CDR3 sequence is 15 residues long. The CDR3 sequence is CSVGSVLAESYEQYF. The CDR3 bases are TGCAGCGTCGGCTCCGTACTAGCGGAGTCCTACGAGCAGTACTTC.

This CDR3 is CASSIAGRLTKEPQHF. In nucleotides, the CDR3 is TGTGCCAGTAGTATCGCGGGACGGTTGACAAAGGAGCCCCAGCATTTT. This chain uses TRBV19 with TRBJ1-5, with D possibly TRBD1 on 5 matching bases. The V gene's germline CDR1 is LNHDA and CDR2 SQIVND (reference sequence). Trimming took 3 bases from V and 8 from J, leaving 20 bases between them. CDR3 length: 16 amino acids. Full variable domain (missing parts from reference TRBV19 and TRBJ1-5): DGGITQSPKYLFRKEGQNVTLSCEQNLNHDAMYWYRQDPGQGLRLIYYSQIVNDFQKGDIAEGYSVSREKKESFPLTVTSAQKNPTAFYLCASSIAGRLTKEPQHFGDGTRLSIL.

The CDR3 loop is CAISGSNTEAFF. The CDR3 region has the DNA TGTGCCATCAGCGGTTCCAACACTGAAGCTTTCTTT. This sequence joins TRBV10-3 and TRBJ1-1; D uncertain. The CDR3 runs 12 residues. V lost 6 bases and J lost 2, with 7 bases in between. Germline CDR1 is ENHRY and CDR2 is SYGVKD.

The chain joins TRBV9 to TRBJ2-1, with 12 bases matching TRBD2. This CDR3 has 15 residues. With V trimmed by 10 bases and J by 6 bases, 11 bases remained unmatched. CDR1 is SGDLS, CDR2 YYNGEE, per germline. The chain's CDR3 is CAGPSTSGSRNEQFF. The CDR3 DNA sequence: TGTGCCGGGCCCTCGACTAGCGGGAGTCGCAATGAGCAGTTCTTC.

This clone was observed a few times. The same CDR3 also results from other DNA sequences found in this sample. The chain has TRBV7-9 and TRBJ1-2; D gene ambiguous. V was pared by 3 bases and J by 8 bases, with 10 bases between. The CDR3 consists of 12 residues. The germline V gene has CDR1 SEHNR and CDR2 FQNEAQ (reference sequence). The CDR3: CASSFNRGGYTF. The CDR3, as DNA: TGTGCCAGCAGCTTTAACAGAGGGGGCTACACCTTC.

This chain joins TRBV7-6 and TRBJ1-1; tentatively, D is TRBD1 (5 bases). Between the trimmed V and J ends, which lost 4 bases and 0 bases, there was a span of 9 bases. This CDR3 is 14 amino acids long. CDR1 SGHVS and CDR2 FNYEAQ come from the germline V gene. CDR3 region: CASSSRQMNTEAFF. CDR3 nucleotide sequence: TGTGCCAGCAGCTCCAGACAGATGAACACTGAAGCTTTCTTT.

A remark on this clone: The sample carries other DNA sequences with the same CDR3. The V gene is TRBV6-5, the J gene TRBJ2-7; TRBD1 matches at 7 bases. The germline gives CDR1 MNHEY, CDR2 SVGAGI. Unmatched junction bases numbered 3, after V lost 4 bases and J lost 3 bases. CDR3 size: 13 residues. The CDR3 region is CASSSGQDYEQYF. The CDR3 nucleotides read TGTGCCAGCAGTTCTGGACAGGACTACGAGCAGTACTTC.

The V gene is TRBV28, the J gene TRBJ2-1; 8 bases map to TRBD2. CDR3 length: 15 residues. The ends lost 6 bases at V and 9 bases at J; junction bases unmatched: 13. CDR1 MDHEN and CDR2 SYDVKM come from the germline V gene. CDR3: CASSPSAGDSGEQFF. The CDR3 DNA reads TGTGCCAGCAGCCCCTCAGCGGGAGATTCCGGTGAGCAGTTCTTC.

This clone was seen more than once but under ten times. This rearrangement joins TRBV6-1 to TRBJ1-2, with 8 bases aligning to TRBD1. CDR1 is MNHNS and CDR2 is SASEGT in the germline V gene. Trimming cost V 11 bases and J 4 bases; bases outside gene matches: 12. The CDR3 contains 14 residues. CDR3 sequence: CAVIQGATVYGYTF. The CDR3 DNA sequence: TGTGCCGTGATTCAGGGGGCTACTGTCTATGGCTACACCTTC.

The J gene is TRBJ1-5, the V gene TRBV4-1, with D maybe TRBD1 (6 bases). V was cut by 3 bases and J by 0 bases, with 15 bases left in between. Per the germline V gene, CDR1 is MGHRA and CDR2 is YSYEKL. The CDR3 is 17 residues long. The CDR3 DNA sequence: TGCGCCAGCAGCCAGGGGGGGCAGCCATATAGCAATCAGCCCCAGCATTTT. Its protein product is CASSQGGQPYSNQPQHF.

Points on this clone: It is unclear where the CDR3 begins or ends on the DNA, so no DNA is shown, and the CDR3 is as TCRdb lists it. The rearrangement uses TRBV27 and TRBJ2-2; the D segment call TRBD2 is taken from the table without a DNA check. Per the germline V gene, CDR1 is MNHEY and CDR2 is SMNVEV (reference sequence). Both ends counted, the CDR3 spans 14 residues. CDR3 residues: CASRKGLTPGSCFF.

J is TRBJ2-3 and V is TRBV19; D might be TRBD2 (6 bases). Germline assignment: CDR1 LNHDA and CDR2 SQIVND (reference sequence). V lost 3 bases to trimming and J lost 0 bases, with 13 bases between them. The CDR3 contains 16 residues. Here the CDR3 DNA reads TGTGCCAGTAGTATGAGACTAGGAACAAGCACAGATACGCAGTATTTT. The encoded protein is CASSMRLGTSTDTQYF.

This clone was seen a few times. The rearrangement uses TRBV11-2 and TRBJ2-7; D perhaps matches TRBD2 (6 bases). V lost 3 bases and J 4 bases, leaving 13 bases between the germline ends. The length of the CDR3 is 14 residues. Per the germline V gene, CDR1 is SGHAT and CDR2 is FQNNGV. This CDR3 is CASSFPGSRYEQYF. The CDR3 DNA is TGTGCCAGCAGCTTTCCCGGGAGCCGATACGAGCAGTACTTC.

The genes are TRBV28 and TRBJ2-6; the match to TRBD1 covers 7 bases. The germline CDR1 and CDR2 sequences are MDHEN and SYDVKM. This CDR3 comprises 15 residues. V lost 2 bases, J lost 2 bases, and 0 bases stayed unmatched. This CDR3 reads CASSLTGAGANVLTF. The CDR3 region has the DNA TGTGCCAGCAGTTTAACAGGGGCTGGGGCCAACGTCCTGACTTTC.

This clone was counted between two and nine times. J is TRBJ1-3 and V is TRBV7-6; the D gene is possibly TRBD1 (6 bases). The length of the CDR3 is 15 residues. The V gene's germline CDR1 is SGHVS and CDR2 FNYEAQ. The V and J ends lost 6 bases and 4 bases respectively, with 16 bases between them. The CDR3 loop reads CASSYNRESGNTIYF. The DNA of the CDR3 is TGTGCCAGCAGTTATAACAGGGAGTCGGGAAACACCATATATTTT.